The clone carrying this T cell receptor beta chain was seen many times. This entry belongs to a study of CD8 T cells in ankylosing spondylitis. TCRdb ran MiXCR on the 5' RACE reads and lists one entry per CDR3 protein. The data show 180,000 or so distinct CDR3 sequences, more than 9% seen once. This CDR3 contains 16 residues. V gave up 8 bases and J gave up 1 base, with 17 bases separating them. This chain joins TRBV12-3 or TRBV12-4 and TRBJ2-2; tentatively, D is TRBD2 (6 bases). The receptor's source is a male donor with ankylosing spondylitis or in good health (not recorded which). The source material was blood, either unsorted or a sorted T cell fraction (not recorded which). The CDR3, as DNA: TGTGCCAGCGTCATTCTGGGCGGGAAGAACACCGGGGAGCTGTTTTTT. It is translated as CASVILGGKNTGELFF.